This T cell receptor beta chain is drawn from a study of shared T cell receptors in the human thymus. The repertoire was sequenced with immunoSEQ multiplex PCR; TCRdb's copy has only in-frame clones and lacks some. The top ten clones hold about 0.0094% of a sample with about 660,000 clones, around 87% of them seen once. The CDR3 is 15 residues long. From germline, CDR1 is MGHRA and CDR2 YSYEKL. With V trimmed by 7 bases and J by 2 bases, 2 bases remained unmatched. These data also formed part of another study, on human thymus T cells. That work contributes: The people who donated were healthy Finnish babies having corrective surgery for congenital heart defects. Corrective cardiac operations yielded the resected thymus tissue. Gene usage (both V and J) appeared biased in thymic and blood repertoires. Unrelated individuals had highly overlapping thymic repertoires, as reported in related research.

V gene TRBV4-1 combines with J gene TRBJ2-5; 15 nucleotides match TRBD2. Sequencing was performed on thymocytes. The TCR sequence derives from a boy younger than two with a congenital heart defect. As DNA, the CDR3 is TGCGCCAGCAAAGGGACTAGCGGGGGGCAAGAGACCCAGTACTTC. Encoded protein: CASKGTSGGQETQYF.